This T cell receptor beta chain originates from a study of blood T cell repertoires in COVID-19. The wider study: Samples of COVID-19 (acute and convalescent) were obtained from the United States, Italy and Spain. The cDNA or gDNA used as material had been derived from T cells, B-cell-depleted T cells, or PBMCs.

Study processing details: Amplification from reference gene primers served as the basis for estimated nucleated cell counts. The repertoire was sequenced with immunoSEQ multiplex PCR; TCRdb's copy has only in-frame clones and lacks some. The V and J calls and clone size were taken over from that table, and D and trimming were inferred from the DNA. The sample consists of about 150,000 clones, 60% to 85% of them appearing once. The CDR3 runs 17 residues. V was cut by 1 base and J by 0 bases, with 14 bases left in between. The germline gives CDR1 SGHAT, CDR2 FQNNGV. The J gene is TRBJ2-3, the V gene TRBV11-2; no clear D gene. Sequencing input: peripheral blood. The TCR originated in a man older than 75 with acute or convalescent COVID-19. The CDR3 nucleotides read TGTGCCAGCAGCTTAGTTGCAGGCCTTACTAGCACAGATACGCAGTATTTT. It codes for CASSLVAGLTSTDTQYF.